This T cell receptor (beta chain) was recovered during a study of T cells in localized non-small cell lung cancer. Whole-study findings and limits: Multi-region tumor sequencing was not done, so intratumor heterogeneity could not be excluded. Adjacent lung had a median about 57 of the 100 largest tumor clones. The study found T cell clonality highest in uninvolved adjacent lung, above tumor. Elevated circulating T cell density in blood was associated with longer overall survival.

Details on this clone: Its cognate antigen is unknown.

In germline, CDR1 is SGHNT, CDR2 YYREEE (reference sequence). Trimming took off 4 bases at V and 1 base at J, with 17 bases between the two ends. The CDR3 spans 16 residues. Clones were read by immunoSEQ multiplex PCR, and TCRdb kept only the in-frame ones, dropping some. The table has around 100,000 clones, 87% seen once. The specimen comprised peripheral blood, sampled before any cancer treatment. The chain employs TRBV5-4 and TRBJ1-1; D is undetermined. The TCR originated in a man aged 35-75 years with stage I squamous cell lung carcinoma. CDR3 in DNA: TGTGCCAGCAGCCAGCCTCTGAGTGGGAAGAACACTGAAGCTTTCTTT. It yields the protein CASSQPLSGKNTEAFF.